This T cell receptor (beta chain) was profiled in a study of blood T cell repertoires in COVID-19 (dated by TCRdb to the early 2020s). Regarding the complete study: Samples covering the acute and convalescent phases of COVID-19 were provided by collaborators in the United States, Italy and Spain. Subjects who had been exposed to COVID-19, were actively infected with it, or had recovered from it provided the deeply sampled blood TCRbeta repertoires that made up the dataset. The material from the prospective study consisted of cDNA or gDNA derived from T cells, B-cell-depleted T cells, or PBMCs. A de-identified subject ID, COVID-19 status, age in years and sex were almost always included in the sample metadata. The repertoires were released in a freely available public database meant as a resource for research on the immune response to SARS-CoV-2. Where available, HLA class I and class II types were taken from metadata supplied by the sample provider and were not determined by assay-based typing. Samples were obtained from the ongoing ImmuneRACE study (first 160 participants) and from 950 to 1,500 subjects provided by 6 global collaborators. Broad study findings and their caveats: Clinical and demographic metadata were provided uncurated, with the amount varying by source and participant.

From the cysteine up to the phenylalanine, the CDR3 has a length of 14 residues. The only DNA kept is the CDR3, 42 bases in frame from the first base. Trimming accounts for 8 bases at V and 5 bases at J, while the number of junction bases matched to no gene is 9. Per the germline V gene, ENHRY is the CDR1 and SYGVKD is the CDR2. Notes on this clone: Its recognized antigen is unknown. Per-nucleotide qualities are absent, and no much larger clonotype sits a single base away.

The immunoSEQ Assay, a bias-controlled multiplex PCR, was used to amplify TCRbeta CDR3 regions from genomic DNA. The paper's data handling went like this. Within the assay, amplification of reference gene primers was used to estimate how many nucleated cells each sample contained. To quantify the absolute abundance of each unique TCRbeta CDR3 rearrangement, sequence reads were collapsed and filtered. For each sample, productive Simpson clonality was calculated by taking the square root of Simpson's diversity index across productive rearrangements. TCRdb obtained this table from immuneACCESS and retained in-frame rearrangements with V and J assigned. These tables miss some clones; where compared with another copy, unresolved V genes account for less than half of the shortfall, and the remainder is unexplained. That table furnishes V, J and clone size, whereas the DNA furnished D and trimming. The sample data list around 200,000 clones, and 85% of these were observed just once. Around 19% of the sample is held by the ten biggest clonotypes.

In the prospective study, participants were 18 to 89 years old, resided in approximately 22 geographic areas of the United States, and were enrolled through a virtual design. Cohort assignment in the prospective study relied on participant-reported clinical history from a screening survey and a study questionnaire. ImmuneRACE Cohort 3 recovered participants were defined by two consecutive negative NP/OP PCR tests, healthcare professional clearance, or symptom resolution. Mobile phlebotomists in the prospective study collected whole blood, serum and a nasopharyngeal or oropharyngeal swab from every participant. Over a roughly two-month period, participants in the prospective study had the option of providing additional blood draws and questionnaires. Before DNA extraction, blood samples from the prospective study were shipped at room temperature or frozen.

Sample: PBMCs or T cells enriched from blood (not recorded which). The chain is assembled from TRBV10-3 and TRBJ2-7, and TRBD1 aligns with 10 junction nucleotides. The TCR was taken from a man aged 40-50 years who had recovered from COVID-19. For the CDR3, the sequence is CAISPRDRGDEQYF. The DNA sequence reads TGTGCCATCTCCCCCAGGGACAGGGGTGACGAGCAGTACTTC.